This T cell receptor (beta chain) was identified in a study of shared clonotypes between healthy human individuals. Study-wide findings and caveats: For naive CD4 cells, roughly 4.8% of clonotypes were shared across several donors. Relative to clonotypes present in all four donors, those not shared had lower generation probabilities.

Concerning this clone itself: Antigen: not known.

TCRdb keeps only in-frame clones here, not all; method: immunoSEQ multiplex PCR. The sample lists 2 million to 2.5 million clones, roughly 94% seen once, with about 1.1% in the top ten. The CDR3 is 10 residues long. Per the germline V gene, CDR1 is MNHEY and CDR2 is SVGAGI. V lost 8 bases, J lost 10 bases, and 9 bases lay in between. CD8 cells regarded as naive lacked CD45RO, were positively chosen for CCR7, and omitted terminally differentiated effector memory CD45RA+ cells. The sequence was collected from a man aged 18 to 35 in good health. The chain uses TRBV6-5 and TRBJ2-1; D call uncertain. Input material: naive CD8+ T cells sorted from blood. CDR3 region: CASGQPEQFF. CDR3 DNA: TGTGCCAGCGGGCAACCGGAGCAGTTCTTC.